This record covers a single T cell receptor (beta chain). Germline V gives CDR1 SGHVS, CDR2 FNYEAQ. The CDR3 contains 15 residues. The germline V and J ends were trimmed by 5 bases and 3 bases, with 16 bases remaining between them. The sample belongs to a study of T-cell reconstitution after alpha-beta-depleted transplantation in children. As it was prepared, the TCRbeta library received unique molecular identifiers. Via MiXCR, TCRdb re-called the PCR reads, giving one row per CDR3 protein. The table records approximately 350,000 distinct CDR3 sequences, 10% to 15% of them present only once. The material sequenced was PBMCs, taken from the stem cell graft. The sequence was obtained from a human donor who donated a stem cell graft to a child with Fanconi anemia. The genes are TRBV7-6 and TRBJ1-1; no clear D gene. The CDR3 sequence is CASSPLTLRDTEAFF. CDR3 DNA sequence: TGTGCCAGCAGCCCGTTGACCCTCCGAGACACTGAAGCTTTCTTT.